The 32 T cell receptor beta chains below were found in one sample sequenced in a study of T cell clonotyping in hematopoietic cell transplantation. Libraries were prepared by immunoSEQ multiplex PCR; TCRdb keeps only in-frame clonotypes and omits some of them. The data hold some 50,000 clones, with approximately 78% observed a single time. Time point noted: recipient sample about 28 days before transplant, after cytoreduction. The input for sequencing was peripheral blood mononuclear cells, taken before stem cell transplant. Receptor source: a man in his sixties with myelodysplastic syndrome. Some clones in this sample may be carry-over from other donors' samples.

This clone has only a few counts. The chain links TRBV4-3 to TRBJ2-7; D ambiguous. The CDR3 covers 13 residues. V was pared by 1 base and J by 5 bases, with 9 bases between. The germline CDR1 and CDR2 sequences are LGHNA and YSLEER. The CDR3 here is CASSQASGDEQYF. The CDR3 region has the DNA TGCGCCAGCAGCCAAGCCAGTGGGGACGAGCAGTACTTC.

This clone is a singleton in its sample. The J gene is TRBJ2-7, the V gene TRBV27; D is unresolved. V lost 7 bases to trimming and J lost 8 bases, with 24 bases between them. Germline values: CDR1 MNHEY, CDR2 SMNVEV (reference sequence). CDR3 length equals 15 residues. The CDR3 spells CASTSTRTATTKQYF. The CDR3 DNA reads as TGTGCCAGCACCAGTACCCGCACCGCCACTACGAAGCAGTACTTC.

The chain combines TRBV29-1 with TRBJ2-7; D might be TRBD1 (6 bases). The CDR3 is 13 residues long. Trimming removed 4 bases from V and 2 bases from J, with 12 bases in between. The V gene's germline CDR1 is SQVTM and CDR2 ANQGSEA. The DNA of the CDR3 is TGCAGCGTTGTGCCAGGGGAAACCTACGAGCAGTACTTC. It translates to CSVVPGETYEQYF.

The chain links TRBV7-2 to TRBJ1-1, with TRBD1 identical over 7 bases. Germline V CDR1 and CDR2: SGHTA, FQGNSA. The CDR3 is 14 residues long. The V and J ends lost 5 bases and 5 bases, in that order; junction bases with no gene match: 8. The CDR3 protein is CASSEGGGGTEAFF. CDR3 coding DNA: TGTGCCAGCAGCGAAGGAGGGGGCGGGACTGAAGCTTTCTTT.

V is TRBV7-8 and J is TRBJ1-1; no reliable D call. The CDR3 loop spans 13 amino acids. Germline V lookup: CDR1 SGHVS, CDR2 FQNEAQ. V was cut by 0 bases and J by 2 bases, with 4 bases left in between. The CDR3 loop is CASSLAGNTEAFF. In nucleotides, the CDR3 is TGTGCCAGCAGCTTAGCAGGTAACACTGAAGCTTTCTTT.

The gene calls are TRBV7-2 and TRBJ2-4; possibly TRBD2 for D (5 bases). The germline V gene encodes CDR1 SGHTA and CDR2 FQGNSA. The CDR3 length is 13 residues. Trimming left V 4 bases short and J 7 bases short, with 11 bases between. CDR3: CASSSREGNIQYF. CDR3 nucleotide sequence: TGTGCCAGCAGCTCCCGGGAAGGCAACATTCAGTACTTC.

V is TRBV6-4 and J is TRBJ2-5; no clear D gene. Germline values: CDR1 MRHNA, CDR2 SNTAGT. The V end was cut by 3 bases, the J end by 5 bases, with 16 bases between. The CDR3 is made up of 15 amino acids. The CDR3 reads CASSEGPDPRETQYF. CDR3 in DNA: TGTGCCAGCAGTGAGGGTCCCGACCCTCGGGAGACCCAGTACTTC.

V usage is TRBV30 and J usage is TRBJ2-7; the D gene is possibly TRBD2 (5 bases). The CDR3 runs 14 residues. V lost 5 bases and J 0 bases, leaving 14 bases between the germline ends. Germline V gene lookup returns CDR1 GTSNPN and CDR2 SVGIG (reference sequence). The CDR3 DNA sequence: TGTGCCTGGGAGAAAGAGGGAATCTCCTACGAGCAGTACTTC. Protein sequence: CAWEKEGISYEQYF.

CDR3 DNA: TGTGCCAGCAGCTCCACGTGGGGGGCATCCTACGAGCAGTACTTC. Protein: CASSSTWGASYEQYF. V usage is TRBV7-9 and J usage is TRBJ2-7; either TRBD1 or TRBD2 may supply D (6 bases each). The germline V and J ends were trimmed by 4 bases and 1 base, with 14 bases remaining between them. The CDR3 is 15 amino acids. The germline CDR1 and CDR2 sequences are SEHNR and FQNEAQ (reference sequence).

The chain carries TRBV7-2 and TRBJ2-3; D is perhaps TRBD2 (7 bases). Germline V gene lookup returns CDR1 SGHTA and CDR2 FQGNSA. The CDR3 is 15 residues long. V was pared by 5 bases and J by 1 base, with 13 bases between. The CDR3 DNA follows: TGTGCCAGCAGCGTCCGGGGGGCCCGCACAGATACGCAGTATTTT. Translated, it gives CASSVRGARTDTQYF.

This chain links TRBV7-3 with TRBJ2-5; D uncertain. CDR1 SGHTA and CDR2 FQGTGA come from the germline V gene. Trimming stripped 0 bases from V and 5 bases from J, with 7 bases between. The CDR3 is 13 amino acids. CDR3 loop: CASSLTIEETQYF. CDR3 DNA: TGTGCCAGCAGCTTAACCATTGAGGAGACCCAGTACTTC. Full variable domain (rest looked up from reference TRBV7-3 and TRBJ2-5): GAGVSQTPSNKVTEKGKYVELRCDPISGHTALYWYRQSLGQGPEFLIYFQGTGAADDSGLPNDRFFAVRPEGSVSTLKIQRTERGDSAVYLCASSLTIEETQYFGPGTRLLVL.

J is TRBJ2-5 and V is TRBV28, with D unclear. V shed 2 bases and J shed 7 bases, with 11 bases lying between them. Looked up from germline, CDR1 is MDHEN and CDR2 is SYDVKM. The CDR3 has 13 residues. CDR3 nucleotides: TGTGCCAGCAGTTTAATGGGTGTACGGACCCAGTACTTC. This gives the protein CASSLMGVRTQYF.

The V gene is TRBV30, the J gene TRBJ2-2; TRBD2 agrees at 9 bases. This CDR3 comprises 14 residues. V lost 4 bases, J lost 5 bases, and 5 bases stayed unmatched. Germline V gives CDR1 GTSNPN, CDR2 SVGIG (reference sequence). The CDR3 here is CAWIAGAGTGELFF. CDR3 bases: TGTGCCTGGATAGCGGGGGCGGGGACCGGGGAGCTGTTTTTT. Full variable domain (remainder filled in from reference TRBV30 and TRBJ2-2): SQTIHQWPATLVQPVGSPLSLECTVEGTSNPNLYWYRQAAGRGLQLLFYSVGIGQISSEVPQNLSASRPQDRQFILSSKKLLLSDSGFYLCAWIAGAGTGELFFGEGSRLTVL.

This chain joins TRBV15 and TRBJ2-7, with TRBD1 matching over 7 bases. CDR1 and CDR2 (germline): LNHNV, YYDKDF (reference sequence). V lost 5 bases and J lost 7; bases outside the gene matches: 11. The CDR3 covers 14 residues. The CDR3 loop reads CATSPGTVPVEQYF. CDR3 nucleotides: TGTGCCACCAGCCCCGGGACAGTGCCTGTTGAGCAGTACTTC. The whole variable domain, filled in from reference TRBV15 and TRBJ2-7, reads DAMVIQNPRYQVTQFGKPVTLSCSQTLNHNVMYWYQQKSSQAPKLLFHYYDKDFNNEADTPDNFQSRRPNTSFCFLDIRSPGLGDTAMYLCATSPGTVPVEQYFGPGTRLTVT.

V usage is TRBV7-9 and J usage is TRBJ2-2, with D unclear. The germline V and J ends were trimmed by 1 base and 1 base, with 10 bases remaining between them. There are 16 residues in the CDR3. Germline CDR1 is SEHNR and CDR2 is FQNEAQ (reference sequence). The CDR3 bases are TGTGCCAGCAGCTTAGGTTTAGGGCTGAACACCGGGGAGCTGTTTTTT. Translating it yields CASSLGLGLNTGELFF.

The chain carries TRBV29-1 and TRBJ1-2; 8 positions match TRBD1. Germline loops: CDR1 SQVTM, CDR2 ANQGSEA. The CDR3 is made up of 12 amino acids. The junction had 5 bases not matched to a gene; V was cut back by 7 bases and J by 4 bases. The CDR3 nucleotides are TGCAGCGCCTCAGACAGGGGCTATGGCTACACCTTC. Protein: CSASDRGYGYTF.

The rearrangement uses TRBV4-3 and TRBJ1-2; D possibly corresponds to TRBD1 (5 bases). Germline CDR1 and CDR2: LGHNA and YSLEER. The V gene lost 0 bases and the J gene lost 4 bases, with 9 bases spanning the gap. The CDR3 is made up of 14 amino acids. This CDR3 reads CASSQDQGPYGYTF. The DNA of the CDR3 is TGCGCCAGCAGCCAAGACCAGGGCCCCTATGGCTACACCTTC.

The chain links TRBV21-1 to TRBJ1-6. TRBV21-1 represents a pseudogene. The CDR3 covers 16 residues. CDR3 loop: CASVQGVQDYNSPLHF. CDR3 nucleotide sequence: TGTGCCAGCGTCCAGGGAGTGCAGGACTATAATTCACCCCTCCACTTT.

The rearrangement uses TRBV2 and TRBJ1-5, with 8 bases that match TRBD1. V lost 3 bases, J lost 6 bases, and 4 bases stayed unmatched. From germline, CDR1 is SNHLY and CDR2 FYNNEI. There are 14 residues in the CDR3. CDR3 DNA sequence: TGTGCCAGCAGTGATTCAGGGGGCCTTCAGCCCCAGCATTTT. It yields the protein CASSDSGGLQPQHF.

The genes are TRBV6-5 and TRBJ1-4; maybe TRBD1 (5 bases). Germline values: CDR1 MNHEY, CDR2 SVGAGI. The length of the CDR3 is 14 residues. V was cut by 6 bases and J by 4 bases, with 12 bases left in between. DNA of the CDR3: TGTGCCAGCAGCCGAGGGGCCCTTAATGAAAAACTGTTTTTT. Its translation is CASSRGALNEKLFF.

The chain has TRBV27 and TRBJ1-2; 7 nucleotides align to TRBD1. J gave up 3 bases and V 4 bases, and 11 bases lay outside the gene matches. The CDR3 sequence is 16 residues long. Germline CDR1 MNHEY, CDR2 SMNVEV (reference sequence). The CDR3 DNA sequence: TGTGCCAGCAGTTCTCGGACAGGCGGAATCCACTATGGCTACACCTTC. Translating it yields CASSSRTGGIHYGYTF.

V gene TRBV5-1 combines with J gene TRBJ1-1, with 8 bases aligning to TRBD1. The length of the CDR3 is 13 residues. V trimming: 3 bases; J trimming: 5 bases; junction bases outside the gene matches: 3. CDR1 is SGHRS and CDR2 is YFSETQ in the germline V gene. CDR3 protein: CASSWQGATEAFF. The DNA of the CDR3 is TGCGCCAGCAGCTGGCAGGGGGCGACTGAAGCTTTCTTT.

The chain is built from TRBV19 and TRBJ1-1; tentative D call: TRBD1 (6 bases). In germline, CDR1 is LNHDA, CDR2 SQIVND (reference sequence). Trimming left V 7 bases short and J 0 bases short, with 15 bases between. CDR3 length: 15 amino acids. The CDR3 bases are TGTGCCAGTACCCTCAGGGGTCAGTTGAACACTGAAGCTTTCTTT. It yields the protein CASTLRGQLNTEAFF.

CDR3 sequence: CASRAQADTGELFF. CDR3 DNA sequence: TGTGCCAGCAGAGCCCAGGCGGACACCGGGGAGCTGTTTTTT. The chain combines TRBV5-4 with TRBJ2-2; D is unresolved. Trimming cost V 5 bases and J 3 bases, with 11 bases left between them. Germline CDR1 SGHNT, CDR2 YYREEE (reference sequence). The CDR3 runs to 14 residues. Supplemented by reference TRBV5-4 and TRBJ2-2, the full variable domain reads ETGVTQSPTHLIKTRGQQVTLRCSSQSGHNTVSWYQQALGQGPQFIFQYYREEENGRGNFPPRFSGLQFPNYSSELNVNALELDDSALYLCASRAQADTGELFFGEGSRLTVL.

This clone was counted only a few times. V and J are TRBV19 and TRBJ2-2; D may be TRBD1 (5 bases). Trimming took 0 bases from V and 5 from J, leaving 19 bases between them. Germline CDR1 and CDR2: LNHDA and SQIVND (reference sequence). CDR3 length: 18 amino acids. CDR3 protein: CASSIDIAETVRTGELFF. The DNA of the CDR3 is TGTGCCAGTAGTATAGACATCGCCGAGACAGTCCGGACCGGGGAGCTGTTTTTT.

DNA of the CDR3: TGTGCCAGCAGTGAAATCGGTACAGGGGGAGGCTACACCTTC. Translated, it gives CASSEIGTGGGYTF. V usage is TRBV2 and J usage is TRBJ1-2, with TRBD1 identical over 8 bases. Germline loops: CDR1 SNHLY, CDR2 FYNNEI. Trimming took 2 bases from V and 8 from J; bases not matched to a gene: 7. The CDR3 contains 14 residues.

This sequence joins TRBV4-3 and TRBJ1-6; 9 bases are a match to TRBD1. Germline CDR1 reads LGHNA; CDR2 reads YSLEER. With V trimmed by 2 bases and J by 6 bases, 11 bases remained unmatched. CDR3 length: 18 residues. CDR3 residues: CASSQKLMGQGSNSPLHF. CDR3 nucleotide sequence: TGCGCCAGCAGCCAAAAGCTGATGGGACAGGGAAGTAATTCACCCCTCCACTTT.

This clone has just a few counts. The chain has TRBV6-1 and TRBJ2-7; D is perhaps TRBD2 (5 bases). The CDR3 totals 15 residues. Germline CDR1 is MNHNS and CDR2 is SASEGT. Trimming removed 3 bases at V and 1 base at J, with 13 bases between. The CDR3 region is CASSESGLRSYEQYF. Here the CDR3 DNA reads TGTGCCAGCAGTGAGTCGGGGTTGCGATCCTACGAGCAGTACTTC.

The chain uses TRBV5-5 and TRBJ1-5, with 7 bases identical to TRBD1. CDR1 is SGHKS and CDR2 is YYEKEE in the germline V gene (reference sequence). The CDR3 runs 17 residues. J lost 0 bases, V lost 3 bases, and 9 bases had no gene match. CDR3 sequence reads: CASSSGQSSYSNQPQHF. The CDR3 nucleotides read TGTGCCAGCAGCTCGGGACAGTCCTCCTATAGCAATCAGCCCCAGCATTTT.

The chain joins TRBV10-3 to TRBJ1-1; D is unclear. Per the germline V gene, CDR1 is ENHRY and CDR2 is SYGVKD. The CDR3 covers 14 residues. Trimming removed 5 bases from V and 0 bases from J, with 10 bases in between. CDR3 sequence reads: CAISKGSMNTEAFF. For the CDR3, the DNA is TGTGCCATCAGTAAGGGTTCCATGAACACTGAAGCTTTCTTT.

On this clone: A much larger clone differs by one base, so this may be a read error. V is TRBV6-5 and J is TRBJ1-2, with 8 bases lining up with TRBD1. The length of the CDR3 is 12 residues. The J segment lost 2 bases and the V segment lost 8 bases, leaving 1 base of the junction unmatched. Germline V gives CDR1 MNHEY, CDR2 SVGAGI. The DNA for the CDR3 is TGTGCCAGCTGGACAGGGAACTATGGCTACACCTTC. Protein product: CASWTGNYGYTF.

The chain carries TRBV7-8 and TRBJ2-1, with 7 bases that match TRBD2. The CDR3 is made up of 13 amino acids. The ends lost 5 bases at V and 6 bases at J; junction bases unmatched: 4. Germline values: CDR1 SGHVS, CDR2 FQNEAQ. The DNA for the CDR3 is TGTGCCAGCAGCCCTTGGGAGGGCAATGAGCAGTTCTTC. Its protein product is CASSPWEGNEQFF.